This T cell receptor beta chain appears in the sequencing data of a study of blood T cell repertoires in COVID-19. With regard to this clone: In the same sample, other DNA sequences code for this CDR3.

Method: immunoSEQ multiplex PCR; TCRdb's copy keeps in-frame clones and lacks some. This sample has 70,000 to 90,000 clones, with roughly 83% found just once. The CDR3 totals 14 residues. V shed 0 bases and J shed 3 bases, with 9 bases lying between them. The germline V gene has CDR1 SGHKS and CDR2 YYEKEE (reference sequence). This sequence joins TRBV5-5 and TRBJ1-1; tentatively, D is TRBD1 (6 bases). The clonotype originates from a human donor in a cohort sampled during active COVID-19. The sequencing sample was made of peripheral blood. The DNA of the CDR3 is TGTGCCAGCAGCTTGGGGGGGCTTGACACTGAAGCTTTCTTT. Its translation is CASSLGGLDTEAFF.